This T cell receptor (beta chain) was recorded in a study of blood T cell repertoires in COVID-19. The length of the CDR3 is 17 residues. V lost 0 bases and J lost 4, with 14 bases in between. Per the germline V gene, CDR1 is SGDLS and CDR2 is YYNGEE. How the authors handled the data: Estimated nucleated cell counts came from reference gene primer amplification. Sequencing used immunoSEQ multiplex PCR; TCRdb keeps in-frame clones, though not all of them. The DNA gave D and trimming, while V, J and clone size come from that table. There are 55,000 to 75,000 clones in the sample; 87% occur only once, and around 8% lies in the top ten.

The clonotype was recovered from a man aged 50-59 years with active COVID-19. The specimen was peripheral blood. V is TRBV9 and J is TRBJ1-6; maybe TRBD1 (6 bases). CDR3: CASSVGPGQGYNSPLHF. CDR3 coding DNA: TGTGCCAGCAGCGTAGGCCCCGGGCAGGGGTATAATTCACCCCTCCACTTT.